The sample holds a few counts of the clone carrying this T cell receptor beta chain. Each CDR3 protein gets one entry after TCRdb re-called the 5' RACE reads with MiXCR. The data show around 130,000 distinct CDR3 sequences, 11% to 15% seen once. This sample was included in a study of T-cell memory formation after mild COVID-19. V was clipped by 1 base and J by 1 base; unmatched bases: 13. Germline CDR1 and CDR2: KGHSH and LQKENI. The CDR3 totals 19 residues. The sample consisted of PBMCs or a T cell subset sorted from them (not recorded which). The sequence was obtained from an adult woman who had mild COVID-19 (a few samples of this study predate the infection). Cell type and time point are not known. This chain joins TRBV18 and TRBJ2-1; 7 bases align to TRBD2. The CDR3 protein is CASSPQAGKRTLSYNEQFF. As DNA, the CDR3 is TGTGCCAGCTCACCACAAGCGGGAAAGCGAACCTTATCCTACAATGAGCAGTTCTTC.